The 19 T cell receptor beta chains below all came from one sample that was sequenced in a study of blood T cells in healthy people across ages. A second PCR, run for roughly 7 to 12 cycles, used a sample-barcoded 5' primer plus a J-beta primer mix. TCRdb ran MiXCR on the 5' RACE reads and lists one entry per CDR3 protein. This table holds roughly 1.5 million distinct CDR3 sequences, around 40% found once. Sequencing was carried out using blood. The receptors come from a woman aged 18 to 35 in good health.

V gene TRBV4-3 combines with J gene TRBJ2-7; 8 nucleotides line up with TRBD1. CDR3 length equals 16 residues. The germline gives CDR1 LGHNA, CDR2 YSLEER. J lost 4 bases, V lost 1 base, and 9 bases had no gene match. The CDR3 is CASSQGIDRGIYEQYF. The DNA for the CDR3 is TGCGCCAGCAGCCAAGGAATCGACAGGGGTATATACGAGCAGTACTTC.

In this sample, this clonotype turned up a few times. V and J are TRBV14 and TRBJ2-2, with D hard to call. Between the trimmed V and J ends, which lost 1 base and 3 bases, there was a span of 6 bases. CDR1 is SGHDN, CDR2 FVKESK, per germline. The CDR3 spans 14 residues. The CDR3 reads CASSQVRYTGELFF. Here the CDR3 DNA reads TGTGCCAGCAGCCAAGTTCGGTACACCGGGGAGCTGTTTTTT.

In this sample, this clonotype turned up a few times. The chain is built from TRBV27 and TRBJ2-4, with 9 bases fitting TRBD1. Germline CDR1 and CDR2: MNHEY and SMNVEV (reference sequence). Germline trimming cut 6 bases from V and 7 bases from J; bases unmatched to any gene: 4. The CDR3 loop spans 13 amino acids. This CDR3 reads CASSWTGENIQYF. DNA for the CDR3: TGTGCCAGCAGCTGGACAGGGGAGAACATTCAGTACTTC.

The chain employs TRBV5-4 and TRBJ2-7, with 8 bases fitting TRBD1. The J call is doubtful: the DNA matches TRBJ2-5 better. Germline loops: CDR1 SGHNT, CDR2 YYREEE (reference sequence). The CDR3 runs to 15 residues. The CDR3 DNA sequence: TGTGCCAGCAGCCGGGGACAGGTGGAAAGTGAGACCCAGTACTTC. Amino acid sequence: CASSRGQVESETQYF.

The chain employs TRBV5-8 and TRBJ2-4, with D perhaps TRBD2 (7 bases). Trimming removed 2 bases from V and 15 bases from J, with 24 bases in between. Germline loops: CDR1 SGHTS, CDR2 YDEGEE. The CDR3 extends over 15 amino acids. The CDR3 loop is CASSFPVGGGYERYF. CDR3 DNA sequence: TGTGCCAGCAGCTTTCCGGTAGGGGGGGGCTACGAGCGGTACTTC. Full variable domain (remainder filled in from reference TRBV5-8 and TRBJ2-4): EAGVTQSPTHLIKTRGQQATLRCSPISGHTSVYWYQQALGLGLQFLLWYDEGEERNRGNFPPRFSGRQFPNYSSELNVNALELEDSALYLCASSFPVGGGYERYFGAGTRLSVL.

There are a few counts of this clonotype. The rearrangement joins TRBV7-9 to TRBJ1-2; D uncertain. The germline V gene encodes CDR1 SEHNR and CDR2 FQNEAQ (reference sequence). This CDR3 contains 13 residues. V was shortened by 1 base and J by 8 bases, with 11 bases between the two germline ends. CDR3 nucleotides: TGTGCCAGCAGCTTAGACGCCGGAAAGGGCTACACCTTC. Protein sequence: CASSLDAGKGYTF.

This clonotype occurred a few times. J is TRBJ1-2 and V is TRBV7-9, with 8 bases identical to TRBD1. The CDR3 has 15 residues. The V gene's germline CDR1 is SEHNR and CDR2 FQNEAQ (reference sequence). Losses at the gene ends were 5 bases for V and 7 bases for J; bases not matched to a gene: 12. This chain's CDR3 is CASSPSGQVFSGYTF. The CDR3 DNA is TGTGCCAGCAGCCCATCGGGACAGGTTTTTTCTGGCTACACCTTC.

This chain uses TRBV7-9 with TRBJ2-1; D is unclear. The CDR3 has 16 amino acids. The germline V and J ends were trimmed by 5 bases and 0 bases, with 14 bases remaining between them. Germline assignment: CDR1 SEHNR and CDR2 FQNEAQ (reference sequence). The CDR3 DNA is TGTGCCAGCAGCCCAAGCCTTGCCAGCTCCTACAATGAGCAGTTCTTC. This gives the protein CASSPSLASSYNEQFF.

The chain combines TRBV6-6 with TRBJ1-6; 8 bases line up with TRBD1. The CDR3 runs to 15 residues. Germline V gene sequence: CDR1 MNHNY, CDR2 SVGAGI (reference sequence). Losses at the gene ends were 6 bases for V and 8 bases for J; bases not matched to a gene: 9. CDR3 sequence reads: CASSSRQGFYSPLHF. In DNA, the CDR3 is TGTGCCAGCAGCTCTAGACAGGGGTTCTATTCACCCCTCCACTTT.

This clonotype was detected only a few times. This CDR3 is CASSQDIGLAEAFF. The CDR3 DNA reads as TGTGCCAGCAGTCAGGATATTGGACTCGCTGAAGCTTTCTTT. The chain employs TRBV27 and TRBJ1-1; D not certain. The CDR3 has 14 residues. The ends were cut back, 5 bases at V and 6 bases at J, with 16 bases in the middle. The germline CDR1 and CDR2 sequences are MNHEY and SMNVEV (reference sequence).

This CDR3 reads CASSLMRLTDTEAFF. CDR3 coding DNA: TGCGCCAGCAGCTTAATGAGACTAACCGACACTGAAGCTTTCTTT. The rearrangement uses TRBV5-1 and TRBJ1-1, with D hard to call. With 2 bases removed from V and 3 bases from J, the gap between germline ends came to 14 bases. The V gene's germline CDR1 is SGHRS and CDR2 YFSETQ. The CDR3 spans 15 residues.

V usage is TRBV5-1 and J usage is TRBJ2-5; D is uncertain. CDR3 length: 14 amino acids. Trimming removed 1 base at V and 4 bases at J, with 11 bases between. Germline CDR1 and CDR2: SGHRS and YFSETQ. DNA for the CDR3: TGCGCCAGCAGCTTGAGAGAACCTAGAGAGACCCAGTACTTC. It codes for CASSLREPRETQYF.

This clonotype has just a few counts. V and J are TRBV4-1 and TRBJ1-1, with TRBD1 matching 7 bases. CDR1 MGHRA and CDR2 YSYEKL come from the germline V gene. The CDR3 has 14 amino acids. V lost 3 bases to trimming and J lost 5 bases; unmatched junction nucleotides: 6. This CDR3 is CASSQGRGQTEAFF. The CDR3 bases are TGCGCCAGCAGCCAGGGAAGGGGGCAGACTGAAGCTTTCTTT.

CDR3 sequence reads: CSASGSRREQYF. The CDR3 nucleotides read TGCAGTGCTTCGGGATCCCGGCGCGAGCAGTACTTC. V usage is TRBV20-1 and J usage is TRBJ2-4; a possible D gene is TRBD2 (5 bases). The J call may be wrong; the DNA end is better matched by TRBJ2-7. This CDR3 spans 12 amino acids. The germline gives CDR1 DFQATT, CDR2 SNEGSKA (reference sequence).

This chain links TRBV18 with TRBJ2-1; D remains ambiguous. Germline CDR1 is KGHSH and CDR2 is LQKENI. Trimming left V 3 bases short and J 6 bases short, with 9 bases between. The CDR3 has 13 residues. CDR3 sequence: CASSPLSGNEQFF. The CDR3, as DNA: TGTGCCAGCTCACCTCTGTCAGGCAATGAGCAGTTCTTC. Full variable domain (outside the CDR3, taken from reference TRBV18 and TRBJ2-1): NAGVMQNPRHLVRRRGQEARLRCSPMKGHSHVYWYRQLPEEGLKFMVYLQKENIIDESGMPKERFSAEFPKEGPSILRIQQVVRGDSAAYFCASSPLSGNEQFFGPGTRLTVL.

The V gene is TRBV20-1, the J gene TRBJ2-7, with D hard to call. This CDR3 is built from 14 residues. Trimming removed 0 bases at V and 2 bases at J, with 11 bases between. The germline V gene encodes CDR1 DFQATT and CDR2 SNEGSKA (reference sequence). This chain's CDR3 is CSARDPRQTYEQYF. For the CDR3, the DNA is TGCAGTGCTAGAGATCCACGGCAGACCTACGAGCAGTACTTC.

This clonotype was detected only a few times. The rearrangement joins TRBV4-3 to TRBJ1-5, with D possibly being TRBD1 (6 bases). The CDR3 is 14 amino acids. Germline CDR1 and CDR2: LGHNA and YSLEER. Between the trimmed V and J ends, which lost 5 bases and 6 bases, there was a span of 14 bases. The CDR3 DNA reads TGCGCCAGCAGCTCCACGGGACAAAGTCAGCCCCAGCATTTT. Amino acids: CASSSTGQSQPQHF.

This chain joins TRBV6-5 and TRBJ1-5, with D possibly being TRBD1 (5 bases). V was shortened by 0 bases and J by 3 bases, with 9 bases between the two germline ends. Germline CDR1 is MNHEY and CDR2 is SVGAGI. The length of the CDR3 is 15 residues. The CDR3 loop reads CASSYSRELNQPQHF. For the CDR3, the DNA is TGTGCCAGCAGTTACTCCAGGGAACTCAATCAGCCCCAGCATTTT.

This chain links TRBV2 with TRBJ2-5, with 10 bases fitting TRBD2. V dropped 2 bases and J dropped 11; count of bases not matched to a gene: 14. The length of the CDR3 is 16 residues. From germline, CDR1 is SNHLY and CDR2 FYNNEI. As DNA, the CDR3 is TGTGCCAGCAGTGAAAGGGGGACTAGCGTAAGTAATGAGCAGTACTTC. Translated: CASSERGTSVSNEQYF.